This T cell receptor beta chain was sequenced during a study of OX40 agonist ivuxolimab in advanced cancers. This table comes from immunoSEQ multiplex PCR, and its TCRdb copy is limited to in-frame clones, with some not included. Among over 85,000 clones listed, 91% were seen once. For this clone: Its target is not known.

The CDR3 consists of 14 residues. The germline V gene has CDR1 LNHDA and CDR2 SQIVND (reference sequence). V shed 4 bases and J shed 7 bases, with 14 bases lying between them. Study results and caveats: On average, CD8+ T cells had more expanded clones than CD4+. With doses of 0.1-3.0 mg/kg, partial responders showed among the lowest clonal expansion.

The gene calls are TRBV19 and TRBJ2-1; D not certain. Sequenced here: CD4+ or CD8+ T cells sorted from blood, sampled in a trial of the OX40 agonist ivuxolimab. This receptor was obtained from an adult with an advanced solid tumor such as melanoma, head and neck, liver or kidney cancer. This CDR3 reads CASSKPGRWNEQFF. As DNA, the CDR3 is TGTGCCAGTAGTAAACCCGGACGTTGGAATGAGCAGTTCTTC.